The sequence of this T cell receptor beta chain was determined in a study of OX40 agonist ivuxolimab in advanced cancers. Regarding the research as a whole: Ivuxolimab was an agonistic, fully human IgG2 monoclonal antibody directed against OX40 (CD134), a costimulatory receptor. Intravenous ivuxolimab was administered to patients every 2 weeks at six dose levels: 0.01, 0.1, 0.3, 1.5, 3 and 10 mg/kg. Of the approximately 50 dose-escalation patients, hepatocellular carcinoma was present in some 19, melanoma in roughly 15, renal cell carcinoma in 9 and head and neck cancer in 9. In the dose-escalation cohort, approximately 82% of patients were male, and the mean age was around 60 years with a range of roughly 23 to 79. Patients were allowed to have had prior anti-PD-1, anti-PD-L1 or anti-CTLA-4 therapy, and 30% to 40% of the dose-escalation patients had previously received checkpoint inhibitors. Three dose-escalation patients achieved partial responses, one with hepatocellular carcinoma and two with cutaneous melanoma. The purpose of peripheral TCRbeta sequencing was to test whether ivuxolimab changed TCR sequence diversity and led to clonal T-cell expansion. The paper describes the monotherapy dose-escalation part (N of about 57 patients) of the phase I trial of ivuxolimab.

Note on this clone: What this receptor recognizes is not known. There are no base qualities to consult, and no much larger clone falls within one base.

Patients with autoimmune disease history or receiving systemic immunosuppression were excluded from the trial. Peripheral blood for TCR sequencing was drawn from every dose cohort at baseline, at cycle 4 day 1 and at cycle 7 day 1. The samples were taken from a phase I, first-in-human, multicenter, open-label dose-escalation trial of ivuxolimab. Adults with locally advanced or metastatic head and neck squamous cell, hepatocellular, melanoma or renal cell carcinoma were enrolled in the trial. Before TCR sequencing, CD4+ T cells and CD8+ T cells were sorted from peripheral blood as separate populations. To sequence the TCRbeta CDR3 region, genomic DNA was isolated from the sorted cells. TCRbeta CDR3 regions were sequenced using the immunoSEQ Assay. Drawn from immuneACCESS, this table holds only the in-frame rearrangements with V and J called that TCRdb kept. Clones are partly lost; checked studies trace under half to an unresolved V gene and leave the rest unexplained. Recorded for this sample are about 73,000 clones; 80% to 95% of them occurred a single time. 0.5% to 0.55% of the sample rests with the top ten.

The full study reports these points: Low levels of normalized T-cell clonal expansion were also seen in some patients who did not respond. Which antigens the clonally expanded peripheral T cells were specific for was not determined. At doses of 0.1 to 3.0 mg/kg, clonal expansion of both CD4+ and CD8+ T cells in blood was seen between baseline and week 6. After ivuxolimab, CD8+ T cells had more expanded clones than CD4+ T cells on average. In the 0.1-3.0 mg/kg groups, partial responders had among the lowest normalized peripheral clonal expansion, particularly in CD8+ T cells.

Sequenced here: CD4+ or CD8+ T cells sorted from blood, sampled in a trial of the OX40 agonist ivuxolimab. The source of this sequence is an adult with an advanced solid tumor such as melanoma, head and neck, liver or kidney cancer.

The CDR3 amino acid sequence is: CASSSTTGLRDGYTF. The bases are TGCGCCAGCAGCTCGACCACCGGACTGAGAGATGGCTACACCTTC. The V gene is TRBV5-1 and the J gene is TRBJ1-2, with the D gene call left open. As encoded in the germline V gene, CDR1 is SGHRS while CDR2 is YFSETQ. At the junction V is shortened by 3 bases and J by 6 bases, with 18 bases in between. Spanning cysteine to phenylalanine, the CDR3 consists of 15 amino acids. CDR3 DNA only is kept here, 45 bases in frame from base 1.